This T cell receptor beta chain was captured in a study of T-cell reconstitution after alpha-beta-depleted transplantation in children. For this clonotype: Its antigen remains unknown.

The germline V and J ends were trimmed by 0 bases and 8 bases, with 9 bases remaining between them. This CDR3 spans 13 amino acids. Germline CDR1 SGHRS, CDR2 YFSETQ. Unique molecular identifiers were incorporated during preparation of the TCRbeta library. Each CDR3 protein is one row after TCRdb ran MiXCR on the PCR reads. The repertoire holds under 250,000 distinct CDR3 sequences, approximately 24% seen once, with 4% to 5.5% in the top ten. Whole-study findings and limits: Reportedly, alpha-beta T cells present about two months post-transplant originated from several hundred expanded clones of graft origin. Newly generated T cells supplied most T-cell counts and diversity one year post-transplant.

The sample in question was PBMCs, mostly from graft donor cells, obtained 360 days after TCRalphabeta/CD19-depleted stem cell transplant. The sequence was obtained from a female patient aged 2-15 years who had a stem cell transplant for congenital amegakaryocytic thrombocytopenia, so the T cells may come from the graft donor. V and J are TRBV5-1 and TRBJ2-1; D is uncertain. The CDR3: CASSLATFYEQFF. CDR3 nucleotides: TGCGCCAGCAGCTTGGCGACATTCTATGAGCAGTTCTTC.